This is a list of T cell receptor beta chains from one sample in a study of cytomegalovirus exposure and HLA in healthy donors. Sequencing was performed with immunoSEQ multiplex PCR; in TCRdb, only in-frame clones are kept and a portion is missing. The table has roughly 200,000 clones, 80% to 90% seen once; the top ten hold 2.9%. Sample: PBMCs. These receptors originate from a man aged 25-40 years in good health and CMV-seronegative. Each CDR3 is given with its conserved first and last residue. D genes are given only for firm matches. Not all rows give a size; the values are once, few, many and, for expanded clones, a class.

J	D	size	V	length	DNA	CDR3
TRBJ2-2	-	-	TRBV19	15	TGTGCCAGTATAAGGGACGGACTATTCACCGGGGAGCTGTTTTTT	CASIRDGLFTGELFF
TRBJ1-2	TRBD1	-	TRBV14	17	TGTGCCAGCAGCTTCGGACAGGGGGCGCAGGGCTTTGGTGGCTACACCTTC	CASSFGQGAQGFGGYTF
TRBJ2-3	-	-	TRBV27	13	TGTGCCAGCAGCCTAGGGGGCACAGATACGCAGTATTTT	CASSLGGTDTQYF
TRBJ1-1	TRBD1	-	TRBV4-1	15	TGCGCCAGCAGCCCCCGGGACAGGGTCCCCACTGAAGCTTTCTTT	CASSPRDRVPTEAFF
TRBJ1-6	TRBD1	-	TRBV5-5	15	TGTGCCAGCAGCCAGGACAGGACGTATAATTCACCCCTCCACTTT	CASSQDRTYNSPLHF
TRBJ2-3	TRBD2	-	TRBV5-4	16	TGTGCCAGCAGCTTGGGGACTAGCGGGGGGACAGATACGCAGTATTTT	CASSLGTSGGTDTQYF
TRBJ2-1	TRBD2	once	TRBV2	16	TGTGCCAGCAGTTGGACTAGCGGGGGGACTCTCAATGAGCAGTTCTTC	CASSWTSGGTLNEQFF
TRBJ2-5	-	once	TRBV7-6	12	TGTGCCAGCAGCTTATTCGAAGAGACCCAGTACTTC	CASSLFEETQYF
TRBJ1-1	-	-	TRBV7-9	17	TGTTCCAGCAGCTACCCACCGGGGGGGGGAGGGAAGACTGAAGCTTTCTTT	CSSSYPPGGGGKTEAFF
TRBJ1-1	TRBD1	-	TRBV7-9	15	TGTGCCAGCAGCGTACCGGGACAGCCGAACACTGAAGCTTTCTTT	CASSVPGQPNTEAFF
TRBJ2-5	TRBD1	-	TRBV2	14	TGTGCCAGCAGGAGGACAGGGAACCAAGAGACCCAGTACTTC	CASRRTGNQETQYF
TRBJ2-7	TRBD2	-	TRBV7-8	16	TGTGCCAGCAGCCCCCCCGGGGGGTTAAGCTCCTACGAGCAGTACTTC	CASSPPGGLSSYEQYF
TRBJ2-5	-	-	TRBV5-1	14	TGCGCCAGCAGCTTGGGGGGGACACAAGAGACCCAGTACTTC	CASSLGGTQETQYF
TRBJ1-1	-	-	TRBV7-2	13	TGTGCCAGCAGCTTAGCCACAGGGATTGAAGCTTTCTTT	CASSLATGIEAFF
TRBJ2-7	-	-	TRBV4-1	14	TGCGCCAGCAGCCACGTCCTGACAGTTTCCGAGCAGTACTTC	CASSHVLTVSEQYF
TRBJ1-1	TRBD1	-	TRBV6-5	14	TGTGCCAGCAGTCCCGGGACAGGGGTCACTGAAGCTTTCTTT	CASSPGTGVTEAFF
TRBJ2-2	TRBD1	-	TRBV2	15	TGTGCCAGCAGGGCCGACAGGGGGAACACCGGGGAGCTGTTTTTT	CASRADRGNTGELFF
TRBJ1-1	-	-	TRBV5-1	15	TGCGCCAGCAGCTTGGGGGCCGGTGTGAACACTGAAGCTTTCTTT	CASSLGAGVNTEAFF
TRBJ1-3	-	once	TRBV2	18	TGTGCCAGCAGTGATAAGGAGTTGAGCGTCAACGCTGGAAACACCATATATTTT	CASSDKELSVNAGNTIYF
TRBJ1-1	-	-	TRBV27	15	TGTGCCAGCAGTTTATGGGGGCCGGAGAGGACTGAAGCTTTCTTT	CASSLWGPERTEAFF
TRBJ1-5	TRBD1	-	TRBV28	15	TGTGCCAGCAGGGACGGGACAGCTTTCAATCAGCCCCAGCATTTT	CASRDGTAFNQPQHF
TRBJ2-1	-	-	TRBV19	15	TGTGCCAGTAGGCGGATCGGGGGGCCCTACAATGAGCAGTTCTTC	CASRRIGGPYNEQFF
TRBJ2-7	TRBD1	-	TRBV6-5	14	TGTGCCAGCACCCGGACAGGATTGACCTACGAGCAGTACTTC	CASTRTGLTYEQYF
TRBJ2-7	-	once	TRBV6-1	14	TGTGCCAGCAGTGGGGCCGGGAGCTCCTACGAGCAGTACTTC	CASSGAGSSYEQYF